This is a list of T cell receptor beta chains from one sample in a study of T cell changes during pregnancy in multiple sclerosis. Clones were sequenced by immunoSEQ multiplex PCR, and TCRdb holds only the in-frame ones, with some missing. This table holds approximately 70,000 clones, over 85% found once. The sample was peripheral blood, taken in the third trimester of pregnancy. The receptors were sampled from a female donor with multiple sclerosis, enrolled in a pregnancy study. CDR3s include the opening cysteine and the closing phenylalanine or tryptophan. A D gene is named only where the DNA matches it firmly. Some rows have no size entry. The others give once, few or many, or a class for an expanded clone.

j_gene: TRBJ2-1
v_gene: TRBV5-1
abundance: -
d_gene: TRBD2
CDR3nt: TGCGCCAGCAGCGTTACTAGCGGGAGGGCGAATGAGCAGTTCTTC
CDR3aa: CASSVTSGRANEQFF

j_gene: TRBJ2-5
v_gene: TRBV5-1
abundance: once
d_gene: -
CDR3nt: TGCGCCAGCAGCTTGGGCAGGGACCAAGAGACCCAGTACTTC
CDR3aa: CASSLGRDQETQYF

j_gene: TRBJ1-1
v_gene: TRBV10-1
abundance: -
d_gene: TRBD1
CDR3nt: TGCGCCAGCAGTGACCCTGGACAGGGGAACACTGAAGCTTTCTTT
CDR3aa: CASSDPGQGNTEAFF

j_gene: TRBJ1-5
v_gene: TRBV18
abundance: -
d_gene: TRBD1
CDR3nt: TGTGCCAGCTCACAAGGGACAGATCAGCCCCAGCATTTT
CDR3aa: CASSQGTDQPQHF

j_gene: TRBJ2-3
v_gene: TRBV4-3
abundance: once
d_gene: -
CDR3nt: TGCGCCAGCAGCCAGCAACAGGAACCCACAGATACGCAGTATTTT
CDR3aa: CASSQQQEPTDTQYF

j_gene: TRBJ2-1
v_gene: TRBV7-9
abundance: -
d_gene: -
CDR3nt: TGTGCCAGCAGCTACACCAATGAGCAGTTCTTC
CDR3aa: CASSYTNEQFF

j_gene: TRBJ1-3
v_gene: TRBV5-1
abundance: -
d_gene: -
CDR3nt: TGCGCCAGCAGCTTGGTCCAGGGACTCTCTGGAAACACCATATATTTT
CDR3aa: CASSLVQGLSGNTIYF

j_gene: TRBJ1-1
v_gene: TRBV5-1
abundance: -
d_gene: -
CDR3nt: TGCGCCAGCAGCTACAGACCGGGACAGAACACTGAAGCTTTCTTT
CDR3aa: CASSYRPGQNTEAFF

j_gene: TRBJ2-7
v_gene: TRBV27
abundance: once
d_gene: -
CDR3nt: TGTGCCAGCAGTATCCCCGGGACACCCTCCTACGAGCAGTACTTC
CDR3aa: CASSIPGTPSYEQYF

j_gene: TRBJ2-1
v_gene: TRBV5-1
abundance: -
d_gene: -
CDR3nt: TGCGCCAGCAGCTCCGCCCAGGGGCCCACTCCGTTCTTC
CDR3aa: CASSSAQGPTPFF

j_gene: TRBJ2-7
v_gene: TRBV5-1
abundance: -
d_gene: TRBD1
CDR3nt: TGCGCCAGCAGCCCCGGACAGGATCCCTACGAGCAGTACTTC
CDR3aa: CASSPGQDPYEQYF

j_gene: TRBJ2-7
v_gene: TRBV2
abundance: -
d_gene: -
CDR3nt: TGTGCCAGCAGTGTTCAGTCGTACGAGCAGTACTTC
CDR3aa: CASSVQSYEQYF

j_gene: TRBJ2-7
v_gene: TRBV7-9
abundance: -
d_gene: -
CDR3nt: TGTGCCAGCAGCGCAAAGGGGGTCTACGAGCAGTACTTC
CDR3aa: CASSAKGVYEQYF

j_gene: TRBJ1-3
v_gene: TRBV28
abundance: -
d_gene: -
CDR3nt: TGTGCCAGCAGTTTATACCGGGTTCAAGGAAACACCATATATTTT
CDR3aa: CASSLYRVQGNTIYF

j_gene: TRBJ2-7
v_gene: TRBV9
abundance: -
d_gene: TRBD1
CDR3nt: TGTGCCAGCAGCACACGGGACAGCGGAGCCTACGAGCAGTACTTC
CDR3aa: CASSTRDSGAYEQYF

j_gene: TRBJ2-1
v_gene: TRBV5-8
abundance: -
d_gene: TRBD1
CDR3nt: TGTGCCAGCAGCGCTCAGGGGGCCAAAAATGAGCAGTTCTTC
CDR3aa: CASSAQGAKNEQFF